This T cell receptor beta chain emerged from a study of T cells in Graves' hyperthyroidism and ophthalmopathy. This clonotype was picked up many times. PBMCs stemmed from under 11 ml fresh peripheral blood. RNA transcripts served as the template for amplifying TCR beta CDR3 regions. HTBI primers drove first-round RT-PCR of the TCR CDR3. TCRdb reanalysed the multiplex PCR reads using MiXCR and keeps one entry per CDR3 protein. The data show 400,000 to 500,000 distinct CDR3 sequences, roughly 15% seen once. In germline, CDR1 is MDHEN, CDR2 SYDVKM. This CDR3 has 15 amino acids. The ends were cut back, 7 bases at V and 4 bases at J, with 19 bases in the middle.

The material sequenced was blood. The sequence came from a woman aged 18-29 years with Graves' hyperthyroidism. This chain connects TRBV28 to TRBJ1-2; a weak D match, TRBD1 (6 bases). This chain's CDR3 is CASNSNGGGLYGYTF. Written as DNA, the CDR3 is TGTGCCAGCAACTCAAATGGTGGGGGCCTCTATGGCTACACCTTC.